This TCR beta chain was identified during a study of T cells in Graves' hyperthyroidism and ophthalmopathy. Patients were excluded because of uncontrolled infection, other autoimmune disease, pregnancy or lactation. Diagnostic assessment was based on clinical symptoms, serum thyroxine and TRAb, thyroid ultrasound and orbital computed tomography. Progressors' blood was drawn at hyperthyroidism diagnosis, before ophthalmopathy symptoms. Fresh peripheral blood, around 9.3 ml of it, supplied the PBMCs. The table lists this clonotype with a few counts. Researchers took RNA transcripts and amplified the TCR beta CDR3 regions from them. Primed by the HTBI set, a first-round RT-PCR was run on the TCR CDR3. TCRdb processed the multiplex PCR reads anew with MiXCR; each CDR3 protein has one entry. There are almost 600,000 distinct CDR3 sequences in the sample; approximately 15% occur only once, and more than 5% lies in the top ten.

V lost 6 bases and J lost 3; bases outside the gene matches: 6. Per the germline V gene, CDR1 is MNHEY and CDR2 is SMNVEV (reference sequence). The length of the CDR3 is 15 residues. The chain joins TRBV27 to TRBJ2-7; 12 bases line up with TRBD2. Material: blood. The receptor was isolated from a woman aged 25 to 45 with Graves' hyperthyroidism that later progressed to Graves' ophthalmopathy. This CDR3 is CASRRSGLAGYEQYF. The CDR3, as DNA: TGTGCCAGCAGACGATCGGGACTAGCGGGCTACGAGCAGTACTTC.